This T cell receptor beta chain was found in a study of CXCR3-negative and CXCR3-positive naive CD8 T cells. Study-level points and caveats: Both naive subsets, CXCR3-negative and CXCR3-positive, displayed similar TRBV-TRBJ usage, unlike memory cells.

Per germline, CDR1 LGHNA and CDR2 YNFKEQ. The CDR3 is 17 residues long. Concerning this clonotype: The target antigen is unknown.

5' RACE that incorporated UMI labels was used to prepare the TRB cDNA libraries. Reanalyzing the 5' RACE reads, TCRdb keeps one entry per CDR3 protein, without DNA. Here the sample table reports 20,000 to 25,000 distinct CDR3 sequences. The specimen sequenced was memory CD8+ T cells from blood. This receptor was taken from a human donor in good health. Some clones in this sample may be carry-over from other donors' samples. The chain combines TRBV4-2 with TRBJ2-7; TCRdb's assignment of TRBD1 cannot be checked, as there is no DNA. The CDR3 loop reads CASSQDLRRGLPYEQYF.